These T cell receptor beta chains were read from a single sample in a study of cytomegalovirus exposure and HLA in healthy donors. Assay: immunoSEQ multiplex PCR; the TCRdb copy retains only in-frame clones and omits some. This sample has about 130,000 clones, with around 81% found just once. Sequenced material: PBMCs. The source is a man between 18 and 29 years old in good health and CMV-seronegative. Each CDR3 is given with its conserved first and last residue. Each record gives: clone size, J gene, V gene, D gene, CDR3 protein, CDR3 DNA. The D gene is left open where the match is weak. Size is stated for part of the rows, as once, few or many counts, or as a class when the clone is expanded.

abundance: NA; j_gene: TRBJ2-7; v_gene: TRBV5-1; d_gene: NA; CDR3aa: CASSLDLSSYEQYF; CDR3nt: TGCGCCAGCAGCTTGGACTTAAGCTCCTACGAGCAGTACTTC
abundance: NA; j_gene: TRBJ1-3; v_gene: TRBV5-6; d_gene: NA; CDR3aa: CASSLDTSLGNTIYF; CDR3nt: TGTGCCAGCAGCTTGGACACCTCTTTGGGCAACACCATATATTTT
abundance: NA; j_gene: TRBJ2-3; v_gene: TRBV5-1; d_gene: TRBD2; CDR3aa: CASSFLAGIPTDTQYF; CDR3nt: TGCGCCAGCAGCTTTCTAGCGGGGATACCCACAGATACGCAGTATTTT
abundance: NA; j_gene: TRBJ1-2; v_gene: TRBV7-9; d_gene: TRBD1; CDR3aa: CASSFPTGGAVNYGYTF; CDR3nt: TGTGCCAGCAGCTTCCCTACAGGGGGCGCGGTGAACTATGGCTACACCTTC
abundance: NA; j_gene: TRBJ1-1; v_gene: TRBV4-1; d_gene: NA; CDR3aa: CASSQVTFGPNTEAFF; CDR3nt: TGCGCCAGCAGCCAAGTTACCTTCGGTCCGAACACTGAAGCTTTCTTT
abundance: few; j_gene: TRBJ2-1; v_gene: TRBV11-3; d_gene: TRBD2; CDR3aa: CASSLGSAGGYNEQFF; CDR3nt: TGTGCCAGCAGCTTAGGGTCTGCGGGGGGATACAATGAGCAGTTCTTC
abundance: NA; j_gene: TRBJ2-7; v_gene: TRBV4-1; d_gene: NA; CDR3aa: CASRRMAGQSYEQYF; CDR3nt: TGCGCCAGCAGAAGAATGGCGGGACAGAGCTACGAGCAGTACTTC
abundance: NA; j_gene: TRBJ2-3; v_gene: TRBV6-4; d_gene: TRBD2; CDR3aa: CASGSGGAPTDTQYF; CDR3nt: TGTGCCAGCGGTAGCGGGGGGGCCCCTACAGATACGCAGTATTTT
abundance: NA; j_gene: TRBJ1-2; v_gene: TRBV10-1; d_gene: NA; CDR3aa: CASSVDLSYGYTF; CDR3nt: TGCGCCAGCAGTGTCGACTTGTCCTATGGCTACACCTTC
abundance: few; j_gene: TRBJ1-5; v_gene: TRBV10-3; d_gene: NA; CDR3aa: CAISETVNQPQHF; CDR3nt: TGTGCCATCAGTGAGACAGTCAATCAGCCCCAGCATTTT
abundance: NA; j_gene: TRBJ1-2; v_gene: TRBV6-5; d_gene: NA; CDR3aa: CASSYPQGGGYTF; CDR3nt: TGTGCCAGCAGTTATCCCCAGGGAGGTGGCTACACCTTC
abundance: NA; j_gene: TRBJ1-2; v_gene: TRBV20-1; d_gene: NA; CDR3aa: CSARNGGGYTF; CDR3nt: TGCAGTGCTCGAAACGGGGGTGGCTACACCTTC
abundance: NA; j_gene: TRBJ1-1; v_gene: TRBV18; d_gene: NA; CDR3aa: CASSPTGHTEAFF; CDR3nt: TGTGCCAGCTCTCCCACAGGGCACACTGAAGCTTTCTTT
abundance: NA; j_gene: TRBJ1-6; v_gene: TRBV5-1; d_gene: TRBD1; CDR3aa: CASRLGQGASPLHF; CDR3nt: TGCGCCAGCAGATTAGGACAGGGTGCTTCACCCCTCCACTTT
abundance: NA; j_gene: TRBJ1-1; v_gene: TRBV7-9; d_gene: NA; CDR3aa: CASSLVSTEAFF; CDR3nt: TGTGCCAGCAGCTTAGTGTCCACAGAAGCTTTCTTT
abundance: NA; j_gene: TRBJ1-1; v_gene: TRBV12-5; d_gene: TRBD1; CDR3aa: CASGLLKPGQGVPRGTEAFF; CDR3nt: TGTGCTAGTGGTTTGTTGAAACCGGGACAGGGAGTACCCCGAGGCACTGAAGCTTTCTTT
abundance: NA; j_gene: TRBJ1-6; v_gene: TRBV5-4; d_gene: TRBD1; CDR3aa: CASSLGAGGYNSPLHF; CDR3nt: TGTGCCAGCAGCTTGGGAGCAGGGGGGTATAATTCACCCCTCCACTTT
abundance: NA; j_gene: TRBJ1-4; v_gene: TRBV25-1; d_gene: NA; CDR3aa: CASSADFVLREKLFF; CDR3nt: TGTGCCAGCAGTGCTGACTTCGTTCTTCGTGAAAAACTGTTTTTT
abundance: NA; j_gene: TRBJ1-2; v_gene: TRBV29-1; d_gene: TRBD1; CDR3aa: CSVDTGTGGYTF; CDR3nt: TGCAGCGTTGATACAGGGACAGGTGGCTACACCTTC
abundance: once; j_gene: TRBJ2-7; v_gene: TRBV5-1; d_gene: TRBD1; CDR3aa: CASSLEGTGGEQYF; CDR3nt: TGCGCCAGCAGCTTGGAAGGGACAGGGGGTGAGCAGTACTTC
abundance: NA; j_gene: TRBJ1-5; v_gene: TRBV18; d_gene: NA; CDR3aa: CASSPQQAVRPQHF; CDR3nt: TGTGCCAGCTCACCACAACAGGCAGTGAGGCCCCAGCATTTT
abundance: NA; j_gene: TRBJ1-1; v_gene: TRBV11-2; d_gene: TRBD1; CDR3aa: CASRPTGGTEAFF; CDR3nt: TGTGCCAGCAGACCAACAGGGGGCACTGAAGCTTTCTTT
abundance: few; j_gene: TRBJ1-1; v_gene: TRBV6-5; d_gene: NA; CDR3aa: CASSYTDNTEAFF; CDR3nt: TGTGCCAGCAGTTACACAGATAACACTGAAGCTTTCTTT
abundance: NA; j_gene: TRBJ2-5; v_gene: TRBV27; d_gene: NA; CDR3aa: CASSLNGAPRRGTQYF; CDR3nt: TGTGCCAGCAGTTTAAACGGCGCCCCCCGACGGGGGACCCAGTACTTC
abundance: few; j_gene: TRBJ1-1; v_gene: TRBV7-9; d_gene: NA; CDR3aa: CASSRQRSVNTEAFF; CDR3nt: TGTGCCAGCAGCCGACAGCGATCAGTGAACACTGAAGCTTTCTTT
abundance: NA; j_gene: TRBJ1-4; v_gene: TRBV30; d_gene: NA; CDR3aa: CAQSGEYGEKLFF; CDR3nt: TGTGCCCAAAGCGGGGAATACGGTGAAAAACTGTTTTTT
abundance: NA; j_gene: TRBJ1-5; v_gene: TRBV2; d_gene: NA; CDR3aa: CASSYSYQPQHF; CDR3nt: TGTGCCAGCAGTTACAGCTATCAGCCCCAGCATTTT
abundance: NA; j_gene: TRBJ2-5; v_gene: TRBV15; d_gene: TRBD2; CDR3aa: CATSSLAGDFRETQYF; CDR3nt: TGTGCCACCAGCTCCCTAGCGGGGGATTTCAGGGAGACCCAGTACTTC
abundance: once; j_gene: TRBJ1-2; v_gene: TRBV7-6; d_gene: NA; CDR3aa: CASSLYARTNYGYTF; CDR3nt: TGTGCCAGCAGCTTATATGCCAGAACTAACTATGGCTACACCTTC
abundance: NA; j_gene: TRBJ1-2; v_gene: TRBV18; d_gene: TRBD1; CDR3aa: CASSPIWTGGAPYYGYTF; CDR3nt: TGTGCCAGCTCACCGATTTGGACAGGGGGCGCACCCTACTATGGCTACACCTTC
abundance: NA; j_gene: TRBJ2-1; v_gene: TRBV11-3; d_gene: TRBD1; CDR3aa: CASSAGQVNEQFF; CDR3nt: TGTGCCAGCAGCGCCGGACAGGTCAATGAGCAGTTCTTC
abundance: NA; j_gene: TRBJ1-5; v_gene: TRBV6-6; d_gene: NA; CDR3aa: CASRQVGMSNQPQHF; CDR3nt: TGTGCCAGCCGACAGGTAGGCATGAGCAATCAGCCCCAGCATTTT
abundance: NA; j_gene: TRBJ2-3; v_gene: TRBV9; d_gene: NA; CDR3aa: CASSVDPGGTDTQYF; CDR3nt: TGTGCCAGCAGCGTAGACCCGGGAGGCACAGATACGCAGTATTTT
abundance: NA; j_gene: TRBJ2-3; v_gene: TRBV15; d_gene: NA; CDR3aa: CATSRDGGGPLGGTQYF; CDR3nt: TGTGCCACCAGCAGAGATGGGGGGGGGCCCCTTGGGGGTACGCAGTATTTT
abundance: NA; j_gene: TRBJ1-2; v_gene: TRBV7-6; d_gene: NA; CDR3aa: CASSLDIDYGYTF; CDR3nt: TGTGCCAGCAGCTTGGACATTGACTATGGCTACACCTTC
abundance: NA; j_gene: TRBJ1-1; v_gene: TRBV7-2; d_gene: NA; CDR3aa: CASSLAPGTRTEAFF; CDR3nt: TGTGCCAGCAGCTTAGCGCCGGGAACCCGCACTGAAGCTTTCTTT
abundance: NA; j_gene: TRBJ1-2; v_gene: TRBV7-2; d_gene: NA; CDR3aa: CASSFDRPGHYGYTF; CDR3nt: TGTGCCAGCAGCTTCGACAGGCCGGGGCACTATGGCTACACCTTC
abundance: NA; j_gene: TRBJ2-3; v_gene: TRBV10-3; d_gene: TRBD1; CDR3aa: CAISAGTGLATDTQYF; CDR3nt: TGTGCCATCAGTGCCGGGACAGGGTTGGCCACAGATACGCAGTATTTT
abundance: NA; j_gene: TRBJ1-5; v_gene: TRBV5-8; d_gene: NA; CDR3aa: CASSLAGTRINQPQHF; CDR3nt: TGTGCCAGCAGCTTGGCGGGGACACGGATCAATCAGCCCCAGCATTTT
abundance: NA; j_gene: TRBJ2-1; v_gene: TRBV9; d_gene: TRBD1; CDR3aa: CASSLLPGDSSYNEQFF; CDR3nt: TGTGCCAGCAGCTTGTTACCCGGGGACAGCTCCTACAATGAGCAGTTCTTC
abundance: NA; j_gene: TRBJ2-3; v_gene: TRBV30; d_gene: TRBD2; CDR3aa: CAWRKGGGGSDTQYF; CDR3nt: TGTGCCTGGAGGAAGGGTGGGGGGGGGTCAGATACGCAGTATTTT
abundance: NA; j_gene: TRBJ1-6; v_gene: TRBV5-6; d_gene: NA; CDR3aa: CASSLWADYNSPLHF; CDR3nt: TGTGCCAGCAGCTTGTGGGCAGATTATAATTCACCCCTCCACTTT
abundance: NA; j_gene: TRBJ1-5; v_gene: TRBV30; d_gene: TRBD1; CDR3aa: CAWAPGGGQPQHF; CDR3nt: TGTGCCTGGGCACCAGGGGGAGGTCAGCCCCAGCATTTT
abundance: NA; j_gene: TRBJ1-2; v_gene: TRBV7-9; d_gene: NA; CDR3aa: CASSPSGVNYGYTF; CDR3nt: TGTGCCAGCAGCCCTTCGGGAGTTAACTATGGCTACACCTTC
abundance: NA; j_gene: TRBJ1-2; v_gene: TRBV14; d_gene: TRBD1; CDR3aa: CASSQDPTGNYGYTF; CDR3nt: TGTGCCAGCAGCCAAGATCCGACAGGGAACTATGGCTACACCTTC
abundance: NA; j_gene: TRBJ2-6; v_gene: TRBV4-3; d_gene: NA; CDR3aa: CASSQESVLSGANVLTF; CDR3nt: TGCGCCAGCAGCCAAGAATCCGTTCTCTCTGGGGCCAACGTCCTGACTTTC
abundance: NA; j_gene: TRBJ1-2; v_gene: TRBV27; d_gene: NA; CDR3aa: CASRVGSSYGYTF; CDR3nt: TGTGCCAGCCGGGTTGGGTCTAGCTATGGCTACACCTTC
abundance: NA; j_gene: TRBJ1-6; v_gene: TRBV27; d_gene: NA; CDR3aa: CASSLAFNSPLHF; CDR3nt: TGTGCCAGCAGTTTAGCGTTCAATTCGCCCCTCCACTTT
abundance: NA; j_gene: TRBJ1-2; v_gene: TRBV27; d_gene: NA; CDR3aa: CASSLRGSYYGYTF; CDR3nt: TGTGCCAGCAGTTTACGAGGCAGTTACTATGGCTACACCTTC
abundance: NA; j_gene: TRBJ1-5; v_gene: TRBV7-2; d_gene: NA; CDR3aa: CASSSQAANQPQHF; CDR3nt: TGTGCCAGCAGCTCACAGGCAGCAAATCAGCCCCAGCATTTT